Included here is one T cell receptor beta chain sequence, with context. Antigen specificity is unknown. Reverse transcription of extracted RNA yielded cDNA, which provided the sequencing template. Method: immunoSEQ multiplex PCR; TCRdb's copy keeps in-frame clones and lacks some. The data show under 150,000 clones, roughly 50% seen once. The data stem from a study of CD8+ T cells in alopecia areata. Notes on the study in general: Scalp sequencing also captures normal skin's resident alphabeta T cells.

In alopecia areata patients, both lesional scalp punch biopsies and peripheral blood were collected. Sequenced sample: NKG2D-low CD8+ T cells sorted from blood. The clonotype was recovered from a human donor with alopecia areata.

The CDR3 DNA reads as TGTGCCAGCGGAGCTTCCATGTTGGGGGGAGTCGAGCAGTTCTTC. It translates to CASGASMLGGVEQFF. The chain carries TRBV7-9 and TRBJ2-1, with D perhaps TRBD2 (6 bases). The germline V gene has CDR1 SEHNR and CDR2 FQNEAQ (reference sequence). Trimming cost V 8 bases and J 10 bases, with 24 bases left between them. CDR3 size: 15 residues.